The 5 T cell receptor beta chains below come from one sample, sequenced in a study of OX40 agonist ivuxolimab in advanced cancers. Libraries were prepared through the immunoSEQ multiplex PCR assay. As stored in TCRdb, this immuneACCESS dataset retains in-frame rearrangements with V and J assigned. A fraction of the clones does not appear; measured against another copy, unresolved V genes explain less than half of the discrepancy, and the remainder lacks a known reason. The table for this sample lists tens of thousands of clones; 85% to 90% of them were counted only once. 2.4% of the sample belongs to the ten largest clones. The specimen comprised CD4+ or CD8+ T cells sorted from blood, sampled in a trial of the OX40 agonist ivuxolimab. The receptors here all came from an adult with an advanced solid tumor such as melanoma, head and neck, liver or kidney cancer.

This chain connects TRBV6-6 to TRBJ2-7, with a weak D call TRBD1 (6 bases). The CDR3 sequence is 14 residues long. Germline V gene lookup returns CDR1 MNHNY and CDR2 SVGAGI (reference sequence). Trimming removed 5 bases from V and 6 bases from J, with 17 bases in between. The CDR3 DNA reads TGTGCCAGCAGTACCCCGACAGGTGGTTTCGAGCAGTACTTC. Protein sequence: CASSTPTGGFEQYF.

V gene TRBV7-9 combines with J gene TRBJ1-5; D is unclear. V was trimmed by 5 bases and J by 5 bases, leaving 10 bases between them. This CDR3 contains 13 residues. CDR1 and CDR2 (germline): SEHNR, FQNEAQ (reference sequence). As DNA, the CDR3 is TGTGCCAGCAGCCGTCAGCCCGATCAGCCCCAGCATTTT. Protein product: CASSRQPDQPQHF.

This rearrangement joins TRBV15 to TRBJ2-7, with D perhaps TRBD2 (6 bases). V was cut by 0 bases and J by 3 bases, with 18 bases left in between. Germline V CDR1 and CDR2: LNHNV, YYDKDF (reference sequence). The CDR3 is 17 amino acids. This CDR3 is CATSRDFGGLGIYEQYF. The CDR3 DNA sequence: TGTGCCACCAGCAGAGATTTTGGAGGGTTGGGGATCTACGAGCAGTACTTC.

J is TRBJ2-1 and V is TRBV30, with D possibly TRBD2 on 5 matching bases. The CDR3 is 12 amino acids. Germline V gene sequence: CDR1 GTSNPN, CDR2 SVGIG (reference sequence). Trimming cost V 2 bases and J 10 bases, with 12 bases left between them. The CDR3 sequence: CAWSIGRGEQFF. CDR3 nucleotides: TGTGCCTGGAGTATCGGACGGGGAGAGCAGTTCTTC.

The chain employs TRBV7-2 and TRBJ1-1, with a possible D match to TRBD1 (6 bases). V lost 1 base to trimming and J lost 10 bases, with 19 bases between them. Germline CDR1 is SGHTA and CDR2 is FQGNSA. This CDR3 is built from 15 residues. The CDR3 loop is CASSLETGRGYRAFF. The CDR3 DNA follows: TGTGCCAGCAGCTTAGAAACAGGGAGGGGATATCGAGCTTTCTTT.